The 16 T cell receptor beta chains in this list originate from one sample, sequenced in a study of T cell responses to AZD1222 COVID-19 vaccine. Method: immunoSEQ multiplex PCR; TCRdb's copy keeps in-frame clones and lacks some. The sample gives tens of thousands of clones, roughly nine tenths of which show up once; approximately 4.5% is in the top ten. The source was peripheral blood, collected 28 days after the second AZD1222 dose. All receptors derive from an adult who received the AZD1222 COVID-19 vaccine.

The V and J genes are TRBV7-6 and TRBJ2-5; the match to TRBD1 covers 8 bases. CDR3 length: 17 residues. Germline-derived CDR1 and CDR2 are SGHVS and FNYEAQ. With 5 bases clipped from V and 9 bases from J, the junction kept 20 bases outside the gene matches. The CDR3 nucleotides read TGTGCCAGCAGCCTACTTCCTCCCGCAGGGGGCGGAGGGGCCCAGTACTTC. Its translation: CASSLLPPAGGGGAQYF.

The CDR3 DNA follows: TGTGCCAGCAGCCGCCGGGACAGGATGGGAACTGAAGCTTTCTTT. Translation gives CASSRRDRMGTEAFF. The rearrangement uses TRBV9 and TRBJ1-1; 8 bases are shared with TRBD1. The CDR3 runs to 15 residues. V trimming: 4 bases; J trimming: 5 bases; junction bases outside the gene matches: 10. Germline V lookup: CDR1 SGDLS, CDR2 YYNGEE. Complete variable domain (other parts from reference TRBV9 and TRBJ1-1): DSGVTQTPKHLITATGQRVTLRCSPRSGDLSVYWYQQSLDQGLQFLIQYYNGEERAKGNILERFSAQQFPDLHSELNLSSLELGDSALYFCASSRRDRMGTEAFFGQGTRLTVV.

The CDR3 DNA is TGTGCCAGCAGCCAATTAAACGAGCAGTACTTC. Its protein is CASSQLNEQYF. The chain links TRBV3-1 (or the pseudogene TRBV3-2) to TRBJ2-7; D is unresolved. V was shortened by 2 bases and J by 5 bases, with 4 bases between the two germline ends. There are 11 residues in the CDR3. Germline assignment: CDR1 LGHDT and CDR2 YNNKEL (reference sequence).

Of note for this clone: Distinct nucleotide sequences in the sample also encode this CDR3. V gene TRBV5-1 combines with J gene TRBJ1-4; TRBD1 aligns across 7 bases. The CDR3 runs 16 residues. Losses at the gene ends were 0 bases for V and 5 bases for J; bases not matched to a gene: 7. The germline gives CDR1 SGHRS, CDR2 YFSETQ. DNA for the CDR3: TGCGCCAGCAGCTTGGGACAGGGAGCGGGGAATGAAAAACTGTTTTTT. Amino acids: CASSLGQGAGNEKLFF.

The chain recombines TRBV5-1 with TRBJ2-2; no clear D. This CDR3 has 13 amino acids. Germline loops: CDR1 SGHRS, CDR2 YFSETQ. V lost 1 base and J 7 bases, leaving 8 bases between the germline ends. The CDR3 DNA follows: TGCGCCAGCAGCTTGAGTTTGAGCGGGGAGCTGTTTTTT. It yields the protein CASSLSLSGELFF.

V and J are TRBV28 and TRBJ1-1, with D perhaps matching TRBD1 (6 bases). This CDR3 spans 15 amino acids. Trimming took off 5 bases at V and 3 bases at J, with 16 bases between the two ends. Germline V gives CDR1 MDHEN, CDR2 SYDVKM. The chain's CDR3 is CASSRPGDRYTEAFF. In DNA, the CDR3 is TGTGCCAGCAGTCGCCCAGGGGACCGATACACTGAAGCTTTCTTT.

This chain joins TRBV5-1 and TRBJ2-3; 8 positions agree with TRBD2. Germline lookup yields CDR1 SGHRS and CDR2 YFSETQ. The ends lost 7 bases at V and 1 base at J; junction bases unmatched: 8. The CDR3 has 15 residues. Here the CDR3 DNA reads TGCGCCAGCCGCGACCAAGCGGGAGGCACAGATACGCAGTATTTT. Its translation: CASRDQAGGTDTQYF.

The chain links TRBV6-1 to TRBJ1-3, with no clear D. CDR1 is MNHNS, CDR2 SASEGT, per germline. This CDR3 region has 15 residues. V gave up 1 base and J gave up 2 bases, with 9 bases separating them. The CDR3 DNA sequence: TGTGCCAGCAGTGAAGTCGGAGAGACTGGAAACACCATATATTTT. Its translation: CASSEVGETGNTIYF.

The DNA for the CDR3 is TGTGCCAGCAGATTAATCCGGGGACAGGCAGGGGAGCTGTTTTTT. Its protein is CASRLIRGQAGELFF. The chain is built from TRBV6-5 and TRBJ2-2, with 8 bases lining up with TRBD1. In germline, CDR1 is MNHEY, CDR2 SVGAGI. The CDR3 runs to 15 residues. V lost 6 bases, J lost 8 bases, and 11 bases stayed unmatched.

The V call is TRBV20-1, the J call TRBJ1-2; no clear D. CDR3 length: 11 amino acids. The germline V gene encodes CDR1 DFQATT and CDR2 SNEGSKA (reference sequence). Trimming stripped 7 bases from V and 13 bases from J, with 19 bases between. CDR3 sequence: CSVPGSTRCTF. Here the CDR3 DNA reads TGCAGTGTACCCGGGTCTACCCGCTGCACCTTC.

The chain recombines TRBV28 with TRBJ1-6; D gene unclear. The CDR3 is made up of 12 amino acids. Germline assignment: CDR1 MDHEN and CDR2 SYDVKM. V was clipped by 3 bases and J by 6 bases, with 3 bases between them. CDR3 nucleotides: TGTGCCAGCAGTTTCCGTAATTCACCCCTCCACTTT. Its translation: CASSFRNSPLHF.

This rearrangement joins TRBV6-5 to TRBJ2-7, with D tentatively TRBD1 or TRBD2 (5 bases each). Trimming cost V 5 bases and J 6 bases, with 17 bases left between them. The CDR3 covers 14 residues. Germline V gene data show CDR1 as MNHEY and CDR2 as SVGAGI. The CDR3 protein is CASSRDLDGTEQYF. DNA for the CDR3: TGTGCCAGCAGTCGCGACTTGGACGGGACCGAGCAGTACTTC.

The chain has TRBV6-6 and TRBJ2-6, with D unclear. Germline CDR1 is MNHNY and CDR2 is SVGAGI (reference sequence). Deletions cut 2 bases from V and 3 bases from J, with 11 bases between. The CDR3 contains 16 residues. CDR3 in amino acids: CASSYSFDGGANVLTF. In DNA form, the CDR3 reads TGTGCCAGCAGTTACAGTTTTGATGGTGGGGCCAACGTCCTGACTTTC.

In regard to this clone: One end of the junction fails to match germline, which may point to a read error. This chain links TRBV6-2 or TRBV6-3 with TRBJ2-7; TRBD1 is a possible D gene (6 bases). The V gene's germline CDR1 is MNHEY and CDR2 SVGEGT. The CDR3 covers 15 residues. Written as DNA, the CDR3 is TGTGCCAGCAGTTTAGGAGAGGGGGTCTCCCACGAGCAGTACTTC. As protein: CASSLGEGVSHEQYF.

This chain links TRBV5-6 with TRBJ2-1, with D maybe TRBD1 (6 bases). V was trimmed by 4 bases and J by 6 bases, leaving 14 bases between them. The CDR3 runs to 14 residues. Germline lookup yields CDR1 SGHDT and CDR2 YYEEEE. The CDR3 loop reads CASSTGVGANEQFF. In nucleotides, the CDR3 is TGTGCCAGCAGCACCGGAGTGGGGGCCAATGAGCAGTTCTTC. The full variable domain, in which reference TRBV5-6 and TRBJ2-1 provide the parts outside the CDR3, is DAGVTQSPTHLIKTRGQQVTLRCSPKSGHDTVSWYQQALGQGPQFIFQYYEEEERQRGNFPDRFSGHQFPNYSSELNVNALLLGDSALYLCASSTGVGANEQFFGPGTRLTVL.

The rearrangement links TRBV29-1 to TRBJ2-1; 16 bases map to TRBD2. Germline-derived CDR1 and CDR2 are SQVTM and ANQGSEA. This CDR3 comprises 17 residues. J lost 7 bases, V lost 3 bases, and 9 bases had no gene match. CDR3 in DNA: TGCAGCGTTGAGGCCTGGGGGACTAGCGGGAGGGTGAATGAGCAGTTCTTC. It translates to CSVEAWGTSGRVNEQFF.